This TCR beta chain was documented in a study of blood T cell repertoires in COVID-19. Overall study context: Researchers got acute and convalescent COVID-19 samples from the United States, Italy and Spain. T cells, B-cell-depleted T cells, or PBMCs supplied cDNA or gDNA.

The CDR3 runs 16 residues. V lost 4 bases and J lost 6, with 19 bases in between. CDR1 is WNHNN and CDR2 is SYGVQD in the germline V gene (reference sequence). Per the original data handling: It was from reference gene primer amplification that nucleated cell counts were estimated. Sequencing used immunoSEQ multiplex PCR; TCRdb keeps in-frame clones, though not all of them. V, J and clone size derive from that table, while D and trimming were established from the DNA sequence. Of about 34,000 clones in the sample, about 72% were seen once. The material sequenced was peripheral blood. The chain recombines TRBV10-1 with TRBJ1-5, with D possibly matching TRBD1 (5 bases). This TCR was recovered from a woman aged 55-70 years with acute or convalescent COVID-19. The CDR3 is CASSARKRGGSQPQHF. The CDR3 DNA sequence: TGCGCCAGCAGTGCCCGTAAAAGGGGCGGGAGTCAGCCCCAGCATTTT.